What follows are 28 T cell receptor beta chains derived from one specimen sequenced in a study of T-cell memory formation after mild COVID-19. TCRdb re-derived calls from the 5' RACE reads in MiXCR, one entry per CDR3 protein. This table holds approximately 210,000 distinct CDR3 sequences, about 27% found once. The sample consisted of PBMCs or a T cell subset sorted from them (not recorded which). These receptors all come from an adult woman who had mild COVID-19 (a few samples of this study predate the infection). Cell type and time point are not known.

This sequence joins TRBV5-5 and TRBJ1-2; D gene uncertain. Germline lookup yields CDR1 SGHKS and CDR2 YYEKEE (reference sequence). The CDR3 is made up of 14 amino acids. V was shortened by 0 bases and J by 0 bases, with 6 bases between the two germline ends. The CDR3 loop is CASSLGVANYGYTF. CDR3 DNA: TGTGCCAGCAGCTTGGGAGTAGCTAACTATGGCTACACCTTC.

The rearrangement uses TRBV6-2 or TRBV6-3 and TRBJ2-5; 9 bases are shared with TRBD2. Germline V gene data show CDR1 as MNHEY and CDR2 as SVGEGT. The CDR3 loop spans 14 amino acids. V shed 6 bases and J 5 bases; nucleotides not matched to a gene: 7. CDR3 amino acids: CASRTSGRGETQYF. CDR3 DNA: TGTGCCAGCAGGACTAGCGGAAGGGGGGAGACCCAGTACTTC.

As DNA, the CDR3 is TGTGCCAGCAGCTCCGCGATCGGGACAGGGTACAATGAGCAGTTCTTC. As protein: CASSSAIGTGYNEQFF. This chain links TRBV13 with TRBJ2-1; 9 bases are shared with TRBD1. This CDR3 region has 16 residues. Per the germline V gene, CDR1 is PRHDT and CDR2 is FYEKMQ (reference sequence). The trim removed 4 bases at V and 4 bases at J, leaving 8 bases unmatched.

J is TRBJ2-7 and V is TRBV5-4; possible D gene TRBD2, 7 bases. CDR1 SGHNT and CDR2 YYREEE come from the germline V gene (reference sequence). CDR3 size: 15 residues. Trimming removed 1 base from V and 6 bases from J, with 17 bases in between. CDR3 DNA: TGTGCCAGCAGCTTGTCAGGCGGGGGCTACGGCGAGCAGTACTTC. Amino acids: CASSLSGGGYGEQYF. Complete variable domain (other parts from reference TRBV5-4 and TRBJ2-7): ETGVTQSPTHLIKTRGQQVTLRCSSQSGHNTVSWYQQALGQGPQFIFQYYREEENGRGNFPPRFSGLQFPNYSSELNVNALELDDSALYLCASSLSGGGYGEQYFGPGTRLTVT.

This clonotype has more than one count but fewer than ten. The chain employs TRBV30 and TRBJ2-5; D is unclear. Trimming left V 5 bases short and J 0 bases short, with 13 bases between. Germline V gene data show CDR1 as GTSNPN and CDR2 as SVGIG (reference sequence). The CDR3 runs 14 residues. The CDR3 sequence: CAWGVPPDQETQYF. In DNA, the CDR3 is TGTGCCTGGGGAGTGCCACCCGACCAAGAGACCCAGTACTTC.

The J gene is TRBJ2-3, the V gene TRBV29-1; D might be TRBD1 (7 bases). Germline-derived CDR1 and CDR2 are SQVTM and ANQGSEA. Between the trimmed V and J ends, which lost 6 bases and 1 base, there was a span of 17 bases. The CDR3 totals 15 residues. The CDR3 reads CSVWGGQDRTDTQYF. The DNA of the CDR3 is TGCAGCGTCTGGGGAGGACAGGACCGCACAGATACGCAGTATTTT.

The chain is built from TRBV7-3 and TRBJ2-3; 12 bases match TRBD1. Germline CDR1 reads SGHTA; CDR2 reads FQGTGA. Trimming cost V 1 base and J 0 bases; bases outside gene matches: 2. The CDR3 contains 17 residues. DNA for the CDR3: TGTGCCAGCAGCTTAATGGGACAGGGGGCGAGCACAGATACGCAGTATTTT. Protein: CASSLMGQGASTDTQYF.

This clonotype was recorded a few times. The J gene is TRBJ2-5, the V gene TRBV11-2, with 11 bases that match TRBD1. Germline V gene sequence: CDR1 SGHAT, CDR2 FQNNGV. CDR3 length: 15 residues. The V segment lost 4 bases and the J segment 7 bases; nucleotides outside the gene matches: 8. In DNA form, the CDR3 reads TGTGCCAGCAGCTCCGGACAGGGGGCGTTCGGGACCCAGTACTTC. It yields the protein CASSSGQGAFGTQYF. Full variable domain (missing parts from reference TRBV11-2 and TRBJ2-5): EAGVAQSPRYKIIEKRQSVAFWCNPISGHATLYWYQQILGQGPKLLIQFQNNGVVDDSQLPKDRFSAERLKGVDSTLKIQPAKLEDSAVYLCASSSGQGAFGTQYFGPGTRLLVL.

The chain joins TRBV20-1 to TRBJ1-3, with D uncertain. This CDR3 contains 14 residues. V was shortened by 0 bases and J by 0 bases, with 6 bases between the two germline ends. Germline V lookup: CDR1 DFQATT, CDR2 SNEGSKA (reference sequence). In DNA form, the CDR3 reads TGCAGTGCTAGAGATCCCAGCTCTGGAAACACCATATATTTT. Translated, it gives CSARDPSSGNTIYF.

CDR3 nucleotide sequence: TGTGCCAGCAGCTCCCCCAGGGCAGGGGCCGCCCGGGATGAGCAGTTCTTC. This translates into CASSSPRAGAARDEQFF. This sequence joins TRBV7-9 and TRBJ2-1; maybe TRBD1 (6 bases). CDR1 SEHNR and CDR2 FQNEAQ come from the germline V gene (reference sequence). This CDR3 spans 17 amino acids. Trimming left V 4 bases short and J 8 bases short, with 24 bases between.

This clonotype was detected only a few times. The gene calls are TRBV6-2 or TRBV6-3 and TRBJ2-7; D call uncertain. The CDR3 loop spans 13 amino acids. The V end lost 0 bases, the J end lost 3 bases, and 6 bases lay between the germline ends. Germline CDR1 and CDR2: MNHEY and SVGEGT. The CDR3 loop reads CASSYSVVYEQYF. CDR3 nucleotide sequence: TGTGCCAGCAGTTACTCGGTCGTCTACGAGCAGTACTTC.

The rearrangement uses TRBV27 and TRBJ2-2; 7 positions match TRBD2. Trimming removed 3 bases from V and 7 bases from J; junction bases left unmatched: 8. Germline V lookup: CDR1 MNHEY, CDR2 SMNVEV (reference sequence). The CDR3 loop spans 15 amino acids. The CDR3 sequence is CASSFRGDLIGELFF. CDR3 bases: TGTGCCAGCAGTTTCCGGGGGGACCTTATCGGGGAGCTGTTTTTT.

V and J are TRBV5-1 and TRBJ2-7, with D possibly being TRBD1 (6 bases). The CDR3 runs 16 residues. Germline CDR1 reads SGHRS; CDR2 reads YFSETQ. Trimming pared 4 bases from V and 2 bases from J, leaving 19 bases between. Written as DNA, the CDR3 is TGCGCCAGCAGCCCAGGCCTGAGGGACACTCCCTACGAGCAGTACTTC. Translated: CASSPGLRDTPYEQYF.

The gene calls are TRBV11-3 and TRBJ1-1, with TRBD1 matching 8 bases. CDR3 length equals 16 residues. Unmatched junction bases numbered 9, after V lost 5 bases and J lost 1 base. Germline V gives CDR1 SGHNT, CDR2 YENEEA. CDR3 amino acids: CASSTRDRSTNTEAFF. Here the CDR3 DNA reads TGTGCCAGCAGCACCCGGGACAGGTCTACGAACACTGAAGCTTTCTTT.

This chain connects TRBV27 to TRBJ2-7, with no clear D. This CDR3 comprises 15 residues. Germline V gene sequence: CDR1 MNHEY, CDR2 SMNVEV (reference sequence). Trimming removed 0 bases from V and 1 base from J, with 10 bases in between. The CDR3 sequence is CASSLSEGWSYEQYF. In DNA, the CDR3 is TGTGCCAGCAGTTTATCTGAAGGGTGGTCCTACGAGCAGTACTTC.

J is TRBJ2-7 and V is TRBV7-9; possible D gene TRBD2, 5 bases. Germline V gene lookup returns CDR1 SEHNR and CDR2 FQNEAQ (reference sequence). This CDR3 contains 14 residues. The V end lost 2 bases, the J end lost 5 bases, and 13 bases lay between the germline ends. The CDR3, as DNA: TGTGCCAGCAGCTTAACGGGAACGATGGACGAGCAGTACTTC. Residues: CASSLTGTMDEQYF.

The V gene is TRBV2, the J gene TRBJ2-1, with 7 bases lining up with TRBD2. This CDR3 region has 14 residues. The trim removed 6 bases at V and 4 bases at J, leaving 6 bases unmatched. In germline, CDR1 is SNHLY, CDR2 FYNNEI. Here the CDR3 DNA reads TGTGCCAGCAGGTTGGGGGGGGGATACAATGAGCAGTTCTTC. It specifies CASRLGGGYNEQFF.

CDR3 loop: CASSHGLGRDEQYF. DNA for the CDR3: TGTGCCAGCAGCCACGGACTAGGTCGGGACGAGCAGTACTTC. The V gene is TRBV4-2, the J gene TRBJ2-7; 7 bases agree with TRBD2. V was clipped by 3 bases and J by 5 bases; unmatched bases: 7. The CDR3 has 14 amino acids. CDR1 and CDR2 (germline): LGHNA, YNFKEQ.

The chain uses TRBV5-1 and TRBJ2-5, with D possibly being TRBD2 (6 bases). This CDR3 contains 17 residues. Trimming shortened V by 4 bases and J by 0 bases, and 19 bases separated the two germline ends. Germline V lookup: CDR1 SGHRS, CDR2 YFSETQ. The CDR3, as DNA: TGCGCCAGCAGCCCCGGTCGGAGCCTAGCGAACCAAGAGACCCAGTACTTC. Translating it yields CASSPGRSLANQETQYF.

This clonotype has a handful of counts. The V and J genes are TRBV5-1 and TRBJ1-3, with D hard to call. This CDR3 has 17 residues. Trimming cost V 1 base and J 0 bases, with 14 bases left between them. Germline V lookup: CDR1 SGHRS, CDR2 YFSETQ. CDR3 nucleotide sequence: TGCGCCAGCAGCTTGTTCGGCAGGTCGGACTCTGGAAACACCATATATTTT. It encodes CASSLFGRSDSGNTIYF.

This clonotype was recorded only once. The genes are TRBV21-1 and TRBJ1-1; TRBD1, the D gene given by the table, was not confirmed from the DNA. TRBV21-1 is given as a pseudogene. The CDR3 covers 16 residues. In DNA, the CDR3 is TGTGCCAGCAGCAAATTCCCCAGGGGGCGGAACACTGAAGCTTTCTTT. This gives the protein CASSKFPRGRNTEAFF.

The chain combines TRBV9 with TRBJ1-1; TRBD1 might be the D (5 bases). Trimming shortened V by 4 bases and J by 0 bases, and 13 bases separated the two germline ends. CDR1 SGDLS and CDR2 YYNGEE come from the germline V gene. The CDR3 has 15 amino acids. The CDR3 DNA is TGTGCCAGCAGCCCAACGACAGAGTTGAACACTGAAGCTTTCTTT. It codes for CASSPTTELNTEAFF.

The sample holds a few counts of this clonotype. The V gene is TRBV7-9, the J gene TRBJ2-7, with 10 bases matching TRBD1. The CDR3 has 14 residues. The germline CDR1 and CDR2 sequences are SEHNR and FQNEAQ (reference sequence). V lost 5 bases and J lost 6; bases outside the gene matches: 7. As DNA, the CDR3 is TGTGCCAGCAGCCAGGGACAGGGGTTTAGCGAGCAGTACTTC. Translating gives CASSQGQGFSEQYF.

The chain uses TRBV27 and TRBJ1-1; TRBD1 matches at 8 bases. The CDR3 consists of 17 residues. The J segment lost 10 bases and the V segment lost 5 bases, leaving 21 bases of the junction unmatched. CDR1 is MNHEY, CDR2 SMNVEV, per germline (reference sequence). In DNA form, the CDR3 reads TGTGCCAGCAGTAAGTACCAGGGGGCTTGGCCACCTGGCGTAGCTTTCTTT. The encoded protein is CASSKYQGAWPPGVAFF.

This clonotype was observed a handful of times. The chain combines TRBV7-9 with TRBJ2-3, with D possibly TRBD2 on 6 matching bases. Between the trimmed V and J ends, which lost 5 bases and 0 bases, there was a span of 15 bases. The CDR3 extends over 16 amino acids. The V gene's germline CDR1 is SEHNR and CDR2 FQNEAQ (reference sequence). This chain's CDR3 is CASSPRGTPSTDTQYF. CDR3 DNA sequence: TGTGCCAGCAGCCCTCGCGGGACTCCTAGCACAGATACGCAGTATTTT.

The chain recombines TRBV5-1 with TRBJ2-1; no clear D gene. The CDR3 has 14 residues. Germline V gene lookup returns CDR1 SGHRS and CDR2 YFSETQ. The V end was cut by 6 bases, the J end by 3 bases, with 13 bases between. The CDR3 reads CASIGNPLYNEQFF. Written as DNA, the CDR3 is TGCGCCAGCATTGGGAACCCTCTCTACAATGAGCAGTTCTTC.

The chain employs TRBV7-3 and TRBJ2-1; D is undetermined. Germline CDR1 and CDR2: SGHTA and FQGTGA. V was clipped by 2 bases and J by 10 bases, with 12 bases between them. The CDR3 totals 13 residues. Here the CDR3 DNA reads TGTGCCAGCAGCTTAGGTGGTTTCGAGGAGCAGTTCTTC. Protein product: CASSLGGFEEQFF.

There are a few counts of this clonotype. The rearrangement uses TRBV7-6 and TRBJ1-5; D is possibly TRBD1 (5 bases). CDR1 and CDR2 (germline): SGHVS, FNYEAQ. There are 16 residues in the CDR3. Trimming took 4 bases from V and 3 from J, leaving 16 bases between them. In DNA form, the CDR3 reads TGTGCCAGCAGCTCCCTTCCAAAGGGACTCAATCAGCCCCAGCATTTT. Its protein is CASSSLPKGLNQPQHF.